Described below is a single T cell receptor beta chain sequence and its context. Its antigen is not yet known. Since the CDR3 does not end with the conserved phenylalanine or tryptophan, this likely comes from a read error. This specimen belongs to a study of tumor-infiltrating lymphocytes in primary liver carcinoma (dated by TCRdb to between 2016 and 2019). Concerning the study at large: Of the five patients, three men and two women aged 30 to 69 years, four had hepatocellular carcinoma and one had combined HCC and intrahepatic cholangiocarcinoma. TCRbeta repertoire sequencing covered 35 specimens from 5 patients: 25 or so tumor regions, 5 adjacent noncancerous liver tissues and 5 peripheral blood samples. The five patients had tumors staged T1-T3 N0M0, with maximum diameters ranging from 4.2 to 10 cm. To link TCRbeta repertoire diversity to the local molecular phenotype, the approximately 24 tumor region samples were profiled with Agilent mRNA microarrays. Each sample produced roughly 3.65 to 7.5 million productive TCRbeta reads, and read depth showed no significant difference between tissue types. For each liver tumor, the study sampled five regions along with adjacent normal tissue and blood, and applied TCRbeta repertoire sequencing, expression microarrays and whole-exome sequencing. Reproducibility between technical replicate repertoires was high, with correlation coefficients above 0.95 and mean shared-clone rates near 0.89.

Total RNA and DNA were co-extracted without cell sorting from approximately 20-30 mg of bulk tissue using the AllPrep DNA/RNA mini kit. Between late 2015 and March 2016, about 5 patients in China with histopathologically diagnosed primary liver carcinoma had their tumors surgically resected. Patients had chronic HBV infection and were treatment-naive at sampling. Five spatially separated regions were sampled from each tumor: the superior, inferior, left-lateral and right-lateral poles, plus the tumor centre. More than 75% viable tumor cells were found by histology in every tumor sample. Pieces of fresh tumor and adjacent tissue were cut in half, with one half kept in RNAlater at -80 degrees C and the other half sent for histology. Starting from 500 to 600 ng total RNA, TCRbeta-specific cDNA was produced by reverse transcription with a constant-region primer and ProtoScript II reverse transcriptase. Construction of the TCRbeta libraries relied on three nested rounds of multiplex PCR, following a slightly modified ARM-PCR procedure. Multiplex TRBV1-TRBV30 forward primers and a Cbeta reverse primer were used in the first two PCR rounds, each of which was run for around 9 cycles. Sample barcodes and Illumina adapters were added in a final 25-cycle PCR using Deep VentR polymerase. Before sequencing, amplicons between 200 and 500 bp were purified from gel using a QIAquick gel extraction kit. TCRbeta amplicons were sequenced on an Illumina HiSeq 2500 with 250-bp paired-end reads. The paper's processing steps were these. Trimmomatic v0.33 was used to quality-trim the reads, and FLASH v1.2.11 was used to merge paired reads so that full CDR3 sequences could be recovered. V, D and J germline segments were assigned to the rearranged TCRbeta sequences by MiGEC v1.2.1b. Clonotype statistics, along with Shannon-Wiener diversity indices, were calculated using VDJtools v1.0.0. Except for diversity analysis, only the 250 most abundant clonotypes of each sample were used in subsequent analyses to reduce sampling bias. The public reads were run again by TCRdb, first through fastp at Q25 and then through MiXCR, and only productive beta chains were kept. Rows with one shared CDR3 protein collapse into an entry with the most common genes and DNA. The V and J calls were not made by the authors but by TCRdb's processing. The sample profile shows about 210,000 distinct CDR3 sequences; roughly 80% of them were found once. The top ten hold around a sixth of the sample.

What the work shows at the level of the full study, not this receptor alone: Only about 8-24% of top clones were present in all five regions of a tumor, suggesting spatial heterogeneity of tumor-infiltrating T cells. A significantly larger repertoire fraction was made up by the top 250 clones in tumors than in blood (p = 0.039). Only the TCR beta chain was sequenced, so true repertoire diversity is likely underestimated because unpaired alpha chains were not captured. Because the samples were bulk and unsorted, CD4+ and CD8+ T cell repertoires could not be compared. Repertoire overlap was higher between tumor regions (mean about 35%) than tumor-adjacent (around 17%) or tumor-blood (approximately 14%) pairs, consistent with antigen-driven expansion. The study included only five patients, and the authors note findings should be validated in a larger study.

After removal of 11 bases from V and 10 bases from J, the junction retains 10 bases not matched to a gene. The CDR3 has 12 amino acids, counting both end residues. The read is trimmed to its CDR3 DNA, 36 bases read in frame from base 1. Sequencing was performed on tumor tissue from primary liver carcinoma. The origin of this receptor is a man aged 35-49 years with primary liver carcinoma and hepatitis B virus infection. The V and J segments used are TRBV12-3 or TRBV12-4 and TRBJ1-2; 10 nucleotides in the junction match TRBD1. In nucleotides, the sequence is TGTGCCGTCGGACAGGGGGTCGATGCCTACACCATC. This encodes CAVGQGVDAYTI.